The rows below give T cell receptor beta chains drawn from one sample of a study of cytomegalovirus exposure and HLA in healthy donors. The repertoire was sequenced with immunoSEQ multiplex PCR; TCRdb's copy has only in-frame clones and lacks some. The sample lists around 170,000 clones; around four fifths were seen once. Sequenced input: PBMCs. These receptors all stem from a man younger than 35 in good health and CMV-seronegative. Each CDR3 is given with its conserved first and last residue. The D gene is left open where the match is weak. The size field is filled for only some rows; it gives once, few, many or a size class.

v_call: TRBV6-1; d_call: NA; j_call: TRBJ1-2; clone_size: NA; cdr3_nt: TGTGCCAGCAGTGAGGCGACAGCCGATGGCTACACCTTC; cdr3_aa: CASSEATADGYTF
v_call: TRBV25-1; d_call: NA; j_call: TRBJ2-7; clone_size: NA; cdr3_nt: TGTGCCAGCTCTGTGGGGGGAAGCTCCTACGAGCAGTACTTC; cdr3_aa: CASSVGGSSYEQYF
v_call: TRBV7-9; d_call: NA; j_call: TRBJ1-6; clone_size: NA; cdr3_nt: TGTGCCAGCAGCTTCGACAGGAATTCACCCCTCCACTTT; cdr3_aa: CASSFDRNSPLHF
v_call: TRBV19; d_call: TRBD2; j_call: TRBJ2-5; clone_size: NA; cdr3_nt: TGTGCCAGTAGTCGGACTAGCGGGAGGCCAGAGACCCAGTACTTC; cdr3_aa: CASSRTSGRPETQYF
v_call: TRBV6-5; d_call: TRBD2; j_call: TRBJ2-1; clone_size: many; cdr3_nt: TGTGCCAGCAGGCGGGGGTCCTCCTACAATGAGCAGTTCTTC; cdr3_aa: CASRRGSSYNEQFF
v_call: TRBV2; d_call: TRBD1; j_call: TRBJ2-3; clone_size: NA; cdr3_nt: TGTGCCAGCAGTGCTGACAGGGTCCCCCGAAATACGCAGTATTTT; cdr3_aa: CASSADRVPRNTQYF
v_call: TRBV11-2; d_call: TRBD1; j_call: TRBJ2-1; clone_size: once; cdr3_nt: TGTGCCAGCAGCTTAGTCCCGGGGACAGGGAAATCCTACAATGAGCAGTTCTTC; cdr3_aa: CASSLVPGTGKSYNEQFF
v_call: TRBV9; d_call: NA; j_call: TRBJ1-2; clone_size: NA; cdr3_nt: TGTGCCAGCAGCCCTACCCAGGCGGGCTATGGCTACACCTTC; cdr3_aa: CASSPTQAGYGYTF
v_call: TRBV7-2; d_call: NA; j_call: TRBJ2-3; clone_size: few; cdr3_nt: TGTGCCAGCAGTTGGGGGGTCGGTGGTACAGATACGCAGTATTTT; cdr3_aa: CASSWGVGGTDTQYF
v_call: TRBV7-9; d_call: NA; j_call: TRBJ1-1; clone_size: NA; cdr3_nt: TGTGCCAGCAGCTTTAAGGGGTGGACTGAAGCTTTCTTT; cdr3_aa: CASSFKGWTEAFF
v_call: TRBV7-9; d_call: TRBD1; j_call: TRBJ2-1; clone_size: NA; cdr3_nt: TGTGCCAGCAGCTTAGCTCCGGGACAGAGTTACAATGAGCAGTTCTTC; cdr3_aa: CASSLAPGQSYNEQFF
v_call: TRBV7-9; d_call: NA; j_call: TRBJ1-2; clone_size: NA; cdr3_nt: TGTGCCAGCAGCTTAGGAATATCTGGGGCATATCCCTATGGCTACACCTTC; cdr3_aa: CASSLGISGAYPYGYTF
v_call: TRBV5-1; d_call: NA; j_call: TRBJ1-1; clone_size: NA; cdr3_nt: TGCGCCAGCAGCCGGTCCGACGCGGGGCTAATCTTT; cdr3_aa: CASSRSDAGLIF
v_call: TRBV27; d_call: NA; j_call: TRBJ2-7; clone_size: NA; cdr3_nt: TGTGCCAGCAGCAACAACCCTAGACCGACCTACTACGAGCAGTACTTC; cdr3_aa: CASSNNPRPTYYEQYF
v_call: TRBV29-1; d_call: TRBD1; j_call: TRBJ2-7; clone_size: NA; cdr3_nt: TGCAGCGTGCCCGGGACAGAGTCCTACGAGCAGTACTTC; cdr3_aa: CSVPGTESYEQYF
v_call: TRBV7-9; d_call: NA; j_call: TRBJ2-5; clone_size: NA; cdr3_nt: TGTGCCAGCAGCTCAGGGGGGTGGACCCAGTACTTC; cdr3_aa: CASSSGGWTQYF
v_call: TRBV15; d_call: NA; j_call: TRBJ1-5; clone_size: few; cdr3_nt: TGTGCCACCAGCAGAACCGACAACGCCAATCAGCCCCAGCATTTT; cdr3_aa: CATSRTDNANQPQHF
v_call: TRBV7-9; d_call: NA; j_call: TRBJ1-2; clone_size: NA; cdr3_nt: TGTGCCAGCAGCTTAGGGAGGAACGGGGGCTACACCTTC; cdr3_aa: CASSLGRNGGYTF
v_call: TRBV9; d_call: TRBD1; j_call: TRBJ1-5; clone_size: few; cdr3_nt: TGTGCCAGCAGCGTGTCAGGGCAGGGGGAGCCCCAGCATTTT; cdr3_aa: CASSVSGQGEPQHF
v_call: TRBV5-4; d_call: NA; j_call: TRBJ1-1; clone_size: NA; cdr3_nt: TGTGCCAGCAGCCAAGAAGAGGGCAGCCTGAACACTGAAGCTTTCTTT; cdr3_aa: CASSQEEGSLNTEAFF
v_call: TRBV9; d_call: TRBD2; j_call: TRBJ2-5; clone_size: NA; cdr3_nt: TGTGCCAGCAGCGCATTACCTAGCGGGGGGCGAGAGACCCAGTACTTC; cdr3_aa: CASSALPSGGRETQYF
v_call: TRBV7-2; d_call: NA; j_call: TRBJ2-5; clone_size: NA; cdr3_nt: TGTGCCAGCAGCTTTGTAGCGGCCCCCCAAGAGACCCAGTACTTC; cdr3_aa: CASSFVAAPQETQYF
v_call: TRBV12-5; d_call: NA; j_call: TRBJ2-1; clone_size: NA; cdr3_nt: TGTGCTAGTGGGTCCTTAACGAGCAATGAGCAGTTCTTC; cdr3_aa: CASGSLTSNEQFF
v_call: TRBV30; d_call: NA; j_call: TRBJ1-1; clone_size: few; cdr3_nt: TGTGCCTGGATGGGGGGGATGCACACTGAAGCTTTCTTT; cdr3_aa: CAWMGGMHTEAFF
v_call: TRBV15; d_call: NA; j_call: TRBJ2-7; clone_size: NA; cdr3_nt: TGTGCCACCAGCAGAGACGGACTGAAGATTCACGAGCAGTACTTC; cdr3_aa: CATSRDGLKIHEQYF
v_call: TRBV6-1; d_call: NA; j_call: TRBJ1-2; clone_size: NA; cdr3_nt: TGTGCCAGCAGTTCCACGGTTGTGGTCTATGGCTACACCTTC; cdr3_aa: CASSSTVVVYGYTF
v_call: TRBV7-6; d_call: NA; j_call: TRBJ1-4; clone_size: few; cdr3_nt: TGTGCCAGCAGCCAAGAGGTAAGTACTACTAATGAAAAACTGTTTTTT; cdr3_aa: CASSQEVSTTNEKLFF
v_call: TRBV23-1; d_call: NA; j_call: TRBJ1-6; clone_size: NA; cdr3_nt: TGCGCCAGCAGTCGGGAAGGAGGGGTTAATTCACCCCTCCACTTT; cdr3_aa: CASSREGGVNSPLHF
v_call: TRBV7-9; d_call: NA; j_call: TRBJ1-3; clone_size: NA; cdr3_nt: TGTGCCAGCAGCTTAAACACAGGGAGAAACTCTGGAAACACCATATATTTT; cdr3_aa: CASSLNTGRNSGNTIYF
v_call: TRBV4-1; d_call: NA; j_call: TRBJ2-7; clone_size: NA; cdr3_nt: TGCGCCAGCAAAGCCACGGGCTCCTACGAGCAGTACTTC; cdr3_aa: CASKATGSYEQYF
v_call: TRBV9; d_call: TRBD1; j_call: TRBJ1-1; clone_size: NA; cdr3_nt: TGTGCCAGCAGCCCCCGGACAGGCCTCATGAACACTGAAGCTTTCTTT; cdr3_aa: CASSPRTGLMNTEAFF
v_call: TRBV4-1; d_call: NA; j_call: TRBJ2-7; clone_size: few; cdr3_nt: TGCGCCAGCAGCCTCCGGGACACCCCTTACGAGCAGTACTTC; cdr3_aa: CASSLRDTPYEQYF
v_call: TRBV9; d_call: NA; j_call: TRBJ2-3; clone_size: NA; cdr3_nt: TGTGCCAGCAGCGTAGCCACAGGCACAGATACGCAGTATTTT; cdr3_aa: CASSVATGTDTQYF
v_call: TRBV5-6; d_call: NA; j_call: TRBJ2-7; clone_size: NA; cdr3_nt: TGTGCCAGCAGCTTGTACGAGGGCTACGAGCAGTACTTC; cdr3_aa: CASSLYEGYEQYF
v_call: TRBV11-3; d_call: NA; j_call: TRBJ1-1; clone_size: NA; cdr3_nt: NA; cdr3_aa: CASSLNWGPGTGVFF
v_call: TRBV2; d_call: NA; j_call: TRBJ1-1; clone_size: few; cdr3_nt: TGTGCCAGCAGCTTGAACAGGAACACTGAAGCTTTCTTT; cdr3_aa: CASSLNRNTEAFF
v_call: TRBV5-1; d_call: NA; j_call: TRBJ1-2; clone_size: NA; cdr3_nt: TGCGCCAGCAGCTTCAAACCCGGGACAAAGGGCTACACCTTC; cdr3_aa: CASSFKPGTKGYTF
v_call: TRBV30; d_call: TRBD2; j_call: TRBJ2-3; clone_size: NA; cdr3_nt: TGTGCCTGGAGAGGGGAGGCGGGGGGCCCGCAGTATTTT; cdr3_aa: CAWRGEAGGPQYF
v_call: TRBV19; d_call: NA; j_call: TRBJ1-1; clone_size: once; cdr3_nt: TGTGCCAGTAGACAGGTGATGAACACTGAAGCTTTCTTT; cdr3_aa: CASRQVMNTEAFF
v_call: TRBV6-5; d_call: NA; j_call: TRBJ2-1; clone_size: NA; cdr3_nt: TGTGCCAGCAGTTTAGCGGCAGCGAATATCAATGAGCAGTTCTTC; cdr3_aa: CASSLAAANINEQFF
v_call: TRBV19; d_call: NA; j_call: TRBJ1-2; clone_size: NA; cdr3_nt: TGTGCCAGTAACCCCCGGCGGAACAACTATGGCTACACCTTC; cdr3_aa: CASNPRRNNYGYTF
v_call: TRBV4-3; d_call: TRBD1; j_call: TRBJ1-1; clone_size: few; cdr3_nt: TGCGCCAGCAGCGAGGGACAGGGGGACACTGAAGCTTTCTTT; cdr3_aa: CASSEGQGDTEAFF
v_call: TRBV5-6; d_call: NA; j_call: TRBJ1-5; clone_size: NA; cdr3_nt: TGTGCCAGCAGCTTGGCCTCGGGCAATCAGCCCCAGCATTTT; cdr3_aa: CASSLASGNQPQHF
v_call: TRBV7-2; d_call: NA; j_call: TRBJ1-2; clone_size: NA; cdr3_nt: TGTGCCAGCAGCTTAGTCACCTACGGCTACACCTTC; cdr3_aa: CASSLVTYGYTF
v_call: TRBV27; d_call: NA; j_call: TRBJ2-7; clone_size: NA; cdr3_nt: TGTGCCAGCAGTTTGGACAGTACCTACGAGCAGTACTTC; cdr3_aa: CASSLDSTYEQYF
v_call: TRBV6-6; d_call: TRBD1; j_call: TRBJ1-1; clone_size: NA; cdr3_nt: TGTGCCAGCACGGAGGGGGCTTATGAAGCTTTCTTT; cdr3_aa: CASTEGAYEAFF